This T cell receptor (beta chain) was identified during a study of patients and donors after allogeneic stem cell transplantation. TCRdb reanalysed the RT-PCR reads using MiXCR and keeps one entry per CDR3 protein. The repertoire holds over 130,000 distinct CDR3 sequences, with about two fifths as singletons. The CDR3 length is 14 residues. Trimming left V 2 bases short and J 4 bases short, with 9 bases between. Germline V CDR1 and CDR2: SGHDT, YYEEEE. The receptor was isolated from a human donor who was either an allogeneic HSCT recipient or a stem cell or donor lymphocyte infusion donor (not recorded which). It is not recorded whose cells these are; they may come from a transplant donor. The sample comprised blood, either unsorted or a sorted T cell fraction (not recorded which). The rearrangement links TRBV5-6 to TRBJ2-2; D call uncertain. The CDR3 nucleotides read TGTGCCAGCAGCTTTGGCCGTGGCACCGGGGAGCTGTTTTTT. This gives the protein CASSFGRGTGELFF.